These 11 T cell receptor beta chains originate from one sample sequenced in a study of T-cell reconstitution after alpha-beta-depleted transplantation in children (dated by TCRdb to the mid-2010s). The sample's treatment or condition label is to be understood as: allogeneic hematopoietic cell transplantation with graft depleted of TCRalphabeta T cells and CD19 B cells. The method was PCR. The sequencing machine was an Illumina HiSeq 2500. Molecular barcoding was employed in the preparation of TCR libraries, with unique molecular identifiers being used to normalize TCRbeta repertoire quantification. Starting from the raw public reads, TCRdb applied fastp trimming at Q25, assembled clones with MiXCR and retained in-frame beta chains. Rows are combined by CDR3 protein, so each entry shows the most common genes and DNA. The sample yields fewer than 750,000 distinct CDR3 sequences; 25% to 30% were counted once. Of the sample, 30% to 45% falls within the top ten clones.

Sequenced material: PBMCs, taken before TCRalphabeta/CD19-depleted stem cell transplant. The origin of the receptors is a boy under three years old with Wiskott-Aldrich syndrome, due to receive a stem cell transplant.

The V and J genes are TRBV5-1 and TRBJ2-1; TRBD1 aligns across 7 bases. Per germline, CDR1 SGHRS and CDR2 YFSETQ. This CDR3 is built from 15 residues. J gave up 0 bases and V 7 bases, and 7 bases lay outside the gene matches. The CDR3 DNA reads as TGCGCCAGCGGCCCCGGACAGGTCTCCTACAATGAGCAGTTCTTC. Encoded protein: CASGPGQVSYNEQFF.

Only a few counts were recorded for this clonotype. The DNA of the CDR3 is TGTGCCACCGGGGGCCCGGACGGAAGCACCGGGGAGCTGTTTTTT. Translating gives CATGGPDGSTGELFF. The chain combines TRBV24-1 with TRBJ2-2; D may be TRBD1 (6 bases). The CDR3 has 15 residues. V was pared by 9 bases and J by 4 bases, with 17 bases between. The germline V gene encodes CDR1 KGHDR and CDR2 SFDVKD.

The rearrangement joins TRBV12-3 or TRBV12-4 to TRBJ2-3; 8 nucleotides match TRBD1. V shed 4 bases and J 4 bases; nucleotides not matched to a gene: 10. The length of the CDR3 is 16 residues. The CDR3 is CASSSIWTGIADTQYF. The DNA of the CDR3 is TGTGCCAGCAGTTCCATTTGGACAGGGATTGCAGATACGCAGTATTTT.

In this sample, this clonotype turned up a few times. This chain links TRBV15 with TRBJ2-1; 12 bases map to TRBD1. The length of the CDR3 is 16 residues. The germline V gene encodes CDR1 LNHNV and CDR2 YYDKDF (reference sequence). V shed 3 bases and J 4 bases; nucleotides not matched to a gene: 4. DNA of the CDR3: TGTGCCACCAGCAGGGGACAGGGGGCCCTATACAATGAGCAGTTCTTC. Encoded protein: CATSRGQGALYNEQFF.

Only a few counts were recorded for this clonotype. The rearrangement uses TRBV5-1 and TRBJ2-5, with D maybe TRBD1 (6 bases). This CDR3 region has 16 residues. The V gene's germline CDR1 is SGHRS and CDR2 YFSETQ. The V and J ends lost 5 bases and 0 bases respectively, with 17 bases between them. CDR3 protein: CASSSALTGNQETQYF. In nucleotides, the CDR3 is TGCGCCAGCAGTTCCGCACTTACAGGGAACCAAGAGACCCAGTACTTC.

This clonotype was counted between two and nine times. J is TRBJ2-7 and V is TRBV5-1; 12 bases align to TRBD1. V lost 4 bases, J lost 5 bases, and 4 bases stayed unmatched. This CDR3 has 14 amino acids. Germline V lookup: CDR1 SGHRS, CDR2 YFSETQ. The CDR3 DNA reads as TGCGCCAGCAGCAGGGGACAGGGGGCCCACGAGCAGTACTTC. Translating gives CASSRGQGAHEQYF.

The genes are TRBV5-1 and TRBJ2-1; TRBD2 aligns across 13 bases. Germline CDR1 reads SGHRS; CDR2 reads YFSETQ. Trimming at V came to 0 bases and at J to 8 bases, leaving 8 bases not matched to a gene. This CDR3 is 17 amino acids long. The CDR3 protein is CASSLEGLAGSWDEQFF. The CDR3 DNA sequence: TGCGCCAGCAGCTTGGAGGGACTAGCGGGATCGTGGGATGAGCAGTTCTTC.

The chain couples TRBV20-1 to TRBJ2-5; 11 nucleotides align to TRBD2. This CDR3 is built from 15 residues. The V gene's germline CDR1 is DFQATT and CDR2 SNEGSKA (reference sequence). The V segment lost 7 bases and the J segment 2 bases; nucleotides outside the gene matches: 9. CDR3 nucleotides: TGCAGTGGAAATGCCGGGACTAGCGGACAAGAGACCCAGTACTTC. It yields the protein CSGNAGTSGQETQYF.

This chain joins TRBV5-1 and TRBJ1-3, with TRBD1 as a possible D gene (6 bases). V lost 0 bases to trimming and J lost 2 bases, with 9 bases between them. The CDR3 length is 15 residues. CDR1 is SGHRS, CDR2 YFSETQ, per germline. CDR3 protein: CASSLGQGTGNTIYF. The CDR3 nucleotides are TGCGCCAGCAGCTTGGGGCAGGGGACTGGAAACACCATATATTTT.

The rearrangement links TRBV6-4 to TRBJ2-7; no firm D call. CDR1 is MRHNA, CDR2 SNTAGT, per germline. Trimming stripped 2 bases from V and 2 bases from J, with 7 bases between. The length of the CDR3 is 13 residues. CDR3 bases: TGTGCCAGCAGTGACAGGGCGACCTACGAGCAGTACTTC. It specifies CASSDRATYEQYF.

The rearrangement uses TRBV27 and TRBJ1-1; 11 bases map to TRBD1. CDR1 and CDR2 (germline): MNHEY, SMNVEV (reference sequence). The CDR3 loop spans 16 amino acids. Trimming cost V 5 bases and J 1 base; bases outside gene matches: 6. The CDR3 DNA is TGTGCCAGCAGTCCACGGACAGGGGGCGGGAACACTGAAGCTTTCTTT. Its protein product is CASSPRTGGGNTEAFF.